These 17 T cell receptor beta chains were sequenced from one sample in a study of blood T cell repertoires in COVID-19. Repertoires were generated with immunoSEQ multiplex PCR, while TCRdb's copy carries only in-frame clones and drops some. The data hold about 240,000 clones, with roughly 80% observed a single time. What was sequenced was peripheral blood. The receptor set was obtained from a woman in her seventies with acute or convalescent COVID-19.

This clone has a single count. The CDR3 DNA reads as TGTGCCACCCTTGGGGGGTACCAAGAGACCCAGTACTTC. Translated, it gives CATLGGYQETQYF. The chain is built from TRBV19 and TRBJ2-5; D possibly corresponds to TRBD2 (6 bases). CDR3 length: 13 amino acids. CDR1 and CDR2 (germline): LNHDA, SQIVND (reference sequence). V shed 10 bases and J shed 0 bases, with 12 bases lying between them.

The V and J genes are TRBV3-1 (or the pseudogene TRBV3-2) and TRBJ1-1; 9 bases are shared with TRBD1. This CDR3 comprises 15 residues. CDR1 and CDR2 from the germline V gene are LGHDT and YNNKEL (reference sequence). Trimming cost V 5 bases and J 6 bases; bases outside gene matches: 10. The CDR3, as DNA: TGTGCCAGCAGCACCCAGACAGGGGGTAGGGCTGAAGCTTTCTTT. This gives the protein CASSTQTGGRAEAFF.

A few counts support this clone. The rearrangement links TRBV12-3 or TRBV12-4 to TRBJ2-5, with D uncertain. Trimming removed 2 bases at V and 4 bases at J, with 8 bases between. The CDR3 is 13 residues long. The CDR3 reads CASSLTSGETQYF. The CDR3, as DNA: TGTGCCAGCAGTTTAACTTCGGGAGAGACCCAGTACTTC.

The chain has TRBV10-1 and TRBJ2-1; 7 bases agree with TRBD1. CDR1 is WNHNN, CDR2 SYGVQD, per germline (reference sequence). The CDR3 is 17 residues long. V trimming: 3 bases; J trimming: 1 base; junction bases outside the gene matches: 9. The CDR3 nucleotides are TGCGCCAGCAGTGACACCCAGGCAGGGGGATCCTACAATGAGCAGTTCTTC. Its translation: CASSDTQAGGSYNEQFF.

This chain connects TRBV29-1 to TRBJ2-3; unclear D gene. CDR1 and CDR2 from the germline V gene are SQVTM and ANQGSEA. The CDR3 is made up of 12 amino acids. Between the trimmed V and J ends, which lost 6 bases and 1 base, there was a span of 8 bases. CDR3 coding DNA: TGCAGCGTGGCCGTTGGCACAGATACGCAGTATTTT. This sequence encodes CSVAVGTDTQYF.

The rearrangement uses TRBV19 and TRBJ2-7; TRBD1 agrees at 8 bases. Germline V gene lookup returns CDR1 LNHDA and CDR2 SQIVND (reference sequence). The V and J ends lost 10 bases and 3 bases, in that order; junction bases with no gene match: 11. This CDR3 is built from 14 residues. CDR3 protein: CATQDREPLYEQYF. Written as DNA, the CDR3 is TGTGCCACTCAGGACAGGGAGCCTCTCTACGAGCAGTACTTC. The full variable domain, rest sourced from reference TRBV19 and TRBJ2-7, is DGGITQSPKYLFRKEGQNVTLSCEQNLNHDAMYWYRQDPGQGLRLIYYSQIVNDFQKGDIAEGYSVSREKKESFPLTVTSAQKNPTAFYLCATQDREPLYEQYFGPGTRLTVT.

V and J are TRBV5-6 and TRBJ2-3, with D possibly TRBD2 on 6 matching bases. The CDR3 is 15 amino acids. From germline, CDR1 is SGHDT and CDR2 YYEEEE. Trimming pared 5 bases from V and 4 bases from J, leaving 17 bases between. The CDR3 DNA follows: TGTGCCAGCAGTACTGTGGGCGGGGCCGCAGATACGCAGTATTTT. Residues: CASSTVGGAADTQYF.

The gene calls are TRBV28 and TRBJ2-3, with 7 bases aligning to TRBD1. The ends lost 6 bases at V and 3 bases at J; junction bases unmatched: 6. Germline values: CDR1 MDHEN, CDR2 SYDVKM. The CDR3 sequence is 14 residues long. DNA of the CDR3: TGTGCCAGCAGAGGGGGCGTAAGGACAGATACGCAGTATTTT. It translates to CASRGGVRTDTQYF.

This clone was picked up a small number of times. This chain uses TRBV19 with TRBJ2-7, with D perhaps TRBD1 (6 bases). This CDR3 has 11 residues. The germline V gene encodes CDR1 LNHDA and CDR2 SQIVND (reference sequence). Here the CDR3 DNA reads TGTGCTTTACAGGGAGTCCACGAGCAGTACTTC. It specifies CALQGVHEQYF.

The chain couples TRBV12-5 to TRBJ1-2; possibly TRBD1 for D (5 bases). The ends were cut back, 0 bases at V and 7 bases at J, with 21 bases in the middle. Per germline, CDR1 LGHNT and CDR2 FRNRAP. The CDR3 has 17 amino acids. CDR3 protein: CASGLVQDTLVPVGYTF. The CDR3 nucleotides read TGTGCTAGTGGTTTGGTACAGGATACCCTTGTACCTGTTGGCTACACCTTC.

This chain connects TRBV19 to TRBJ1-2, with a weak D call TRBD1 (6 bases). Germline CDR1 LNHDA, CDR2 SQIVND (reference sequence). V was cut by 5 bases and J by 9 bases, with 13 bases left in between. This CDR3 comprises 12 residues. The CDR3 reads CASSGGGRSYTF. The CDR3 bases are TGTGCCAGTAGTGGCGGGGGCAGGAGCTACACCTTC.

The rearrangement links TRBV3-1 (or the pseudogene TRBV3-2) to TRBJ2-5; 10 bases align to TRBD2. The CDR3 contains 13 residues. Germline loops: CDR1 LGHDT, CDR2 YNNKEL (reference sequence). V was clipped by 7 bases and J by 9 bases; unmatched bases: 8. The CDR3 region has the DNA TGTGCCAGCACTACTAGCGGGGCCGGGGCCCAGTACTTC. This codes for CASTTSGAGAQYF.

This clone showed up just a few times. The chain has TRBV12-5 and TRBJ2-5; TRBD2 might be the D (6 bases). CDR1 and CDR2 from the germline V gene are LGHNT and FRNRAP. This CDR3 spans 15 amino acids. V was shortened by 5 bases and J by 1 base, with 14 bases between the two germline ends. In DNA, the CDR3 is TGTGCTAGTGGTCCAGGAGGGTCGGGCCAAGAGACCCAGTACTTC. This sequence encodes CASGPGGSGQETQYF.

This sequence joins TRBV2 and TRBJ2-1; a weak D match, TRBD1 (5 bases). The CDR3 totals 15 residues. Germline-derived CDR1 and CDR2 are SNHLY and FYNNEI. V was pared by 2 bases and J by 0 bases, with 8 bases between. CDR3 nucleotide sequence: TGTGCCAGCAGTGAAAGGGGTAACTCCTACAATGAGCAGTTCTTC. It codes for CASSERGNSYNEQFF. Supplemented by reference TRBV2 and TRBJ2-1, the full variable domain reads EPEVTQTPSHQVTQMGQEVILRCVPISNHLYFYWYRQILGQKVEFLVSFYNNEISEKSEIFDDQFSVERPDGSNFTLKIRSTKLEDSAMYFCASSERGNSYNEQFFGPGTRLTVL.

V gene TRBV28 combines with J gene TRBJ2-5, with TRBD1 as a possible D gene (6 bases). The germline V gene has CDR1 MDHEN and CDR2 SYDVKM. The length of the CDR3 is 12 residues. Between the trimmed V and J ends, which lost 9 bases and 2 bases, there was a span of 10 bases. This CDR3 reads CASETGQETQYF. DNA for the CDR3: TGTGCCAGTGAGACAGGACAAGAGACCCAGTACTTC.

The rearrangement links TRBV7-7 to TRBJ2-2, with 7 bases aligning to TRBD1. The V segment lost 1 base and the J segment 6 bases; nucleotides outside the gene matches: 5. The CDR3 spans 15 residues. Germline CDR1 SSHAT, CDR2 FNYEAQ (reference sequence). The CDR3 region is CASSLEGGASGELFF. The CDR3 DNA follows: TGTGCCAGCAGCTTAGAAGGGGGCGCTTCCGGGGAGCTGTTTTTT. Based on the CDR3 plus reference TRBV7-7 and TRBJ2-2, the full variable domain is GAGVSQSPRYKVTKRGQDVTLRCDPISSHATLYWYQQALGQGPEFLTYFNYEAQPDKSGLPSDRFSAERPEGSISTLTIQRTEQRDSAMYRCASSLEGGASGELFFGEGSRLTVL.

As to this clone: One end of the junction varies from germline; a read error may be responsible. J is TRBJ2-5 and V is TRBV6-1; TRBD2 might be the D (7 bases). CDR3 length: 13 amino acids. Per germline, CDR1 MNHNS and CDR2 SASEGT. This CDR3 reads CASSEGFTGGYNF. DNA of the CDR3: TGTGCCAGCAGTGAAGGGTTTACGGGGGGCTATAACTTC.